This T cell receptor (beta chain) was documented in a study of T and B cells in COVID-19 patients. TRB rearrangements were amplified by multiplex PCR with BIOMED2 TRB-A/B primers. TCRdb reprocessed the multiplex PCR reads via MiXCR and lists one record per CDR3 protein. The repertoire holds 7,000 or so distinct CDR3 sequences, about a third seen once, with more than 20% in the top ten. The ends were cut back, 3 bases at V and 2 bases at J, with 13 bases in the middle. This CDR3 has 15 residues. Study observations and caveats: No sequencing was yet done of CD4+, regulatory or CD8+ subsets, or of SARS-CoV-2-responsive or tetramer+ sorted cells. At recovery TRB diversity and richness exceeded healthy donors, after highly clonal active COVID-19 repertoires.

In this sample, this clonotype turned up a few times. Antigen unknown. Blood genomic DNA input for TRB amplification was 250-500 ng. The sequencing input was blood. The sequence was obtained from a human donor who had recovered from COVID-19. J is TRBJ1-2 and V is TRBV12-3 or TRBV12-4; D is uncertain. CDR3 in DNA: TGTGCCAGCAGTTTCCCAAATAAACAGAACTATGGCTACACCTTC. It translates to CASSFPNKQNYGYTF.